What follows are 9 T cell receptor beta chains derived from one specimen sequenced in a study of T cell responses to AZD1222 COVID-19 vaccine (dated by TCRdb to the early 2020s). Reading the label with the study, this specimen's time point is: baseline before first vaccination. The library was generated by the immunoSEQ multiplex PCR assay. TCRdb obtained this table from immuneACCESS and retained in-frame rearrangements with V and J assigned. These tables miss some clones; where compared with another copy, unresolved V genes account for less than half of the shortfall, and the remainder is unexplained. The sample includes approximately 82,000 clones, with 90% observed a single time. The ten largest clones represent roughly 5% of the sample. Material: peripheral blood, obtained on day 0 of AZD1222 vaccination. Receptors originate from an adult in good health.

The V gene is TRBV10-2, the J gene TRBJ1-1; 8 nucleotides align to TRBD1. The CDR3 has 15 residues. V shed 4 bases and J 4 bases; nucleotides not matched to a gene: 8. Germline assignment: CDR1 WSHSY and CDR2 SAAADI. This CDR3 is CASSGLRTGSTEAFF. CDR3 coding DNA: TGCGCCAGCAGTGGCCTGAGGACAGGGTCCACTGAAGCTTTCTTT.

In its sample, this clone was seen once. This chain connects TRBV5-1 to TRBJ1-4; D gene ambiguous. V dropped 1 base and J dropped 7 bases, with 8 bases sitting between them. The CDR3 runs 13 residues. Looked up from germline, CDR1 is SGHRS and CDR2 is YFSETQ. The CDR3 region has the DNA TGCGCCAGCAGCTTGCTGGGTGTTGAAAAACTGTTTTTT. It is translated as CASSLLGVEKLFF.

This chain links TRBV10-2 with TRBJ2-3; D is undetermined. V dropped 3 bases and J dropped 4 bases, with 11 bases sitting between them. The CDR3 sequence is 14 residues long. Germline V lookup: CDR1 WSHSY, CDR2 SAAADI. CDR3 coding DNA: TGCGCCAGCAGTGATGGTTCCTTTGCAGATACGCAGTATTTT. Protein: CASSDGSFADTQYF.

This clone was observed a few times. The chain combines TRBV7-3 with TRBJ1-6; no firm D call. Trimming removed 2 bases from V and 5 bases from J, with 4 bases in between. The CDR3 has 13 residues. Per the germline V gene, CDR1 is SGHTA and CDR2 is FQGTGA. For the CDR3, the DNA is TGTGCCAGCAGCTTATGGCATAATTCACCCCTCCACTTT. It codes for CASSLWHNSPLHF.

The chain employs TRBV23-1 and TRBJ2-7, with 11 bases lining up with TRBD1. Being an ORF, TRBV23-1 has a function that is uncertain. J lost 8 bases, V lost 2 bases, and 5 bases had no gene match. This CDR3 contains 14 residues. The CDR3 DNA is TGCGCCAGCAGTCAAACGGGACAGGGGGTTAAGCAGTACTTC. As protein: CASSQTGQGVKQYF.

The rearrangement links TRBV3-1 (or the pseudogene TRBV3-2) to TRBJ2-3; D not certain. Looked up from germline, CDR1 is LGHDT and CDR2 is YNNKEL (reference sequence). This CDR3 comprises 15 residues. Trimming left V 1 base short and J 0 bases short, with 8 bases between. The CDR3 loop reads CASSQVSISTDTQYF. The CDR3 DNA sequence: TGTGCCAGCAGCCAAGTATCAATTAGCACAGATACGCAGTATTTT.

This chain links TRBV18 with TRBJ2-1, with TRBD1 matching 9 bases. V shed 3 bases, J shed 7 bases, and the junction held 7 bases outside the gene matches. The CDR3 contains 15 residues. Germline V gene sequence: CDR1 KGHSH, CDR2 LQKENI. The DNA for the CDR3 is TGTGCCAGCTCACCTTCGACAGGGGGGGGGAATGAGCAGTTCTTC. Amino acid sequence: CASSPSTGGGNEQFF.

CDR3: CATSMGGDTGELFF. The CDR3, as DNA: TGTGCCACCAGCATGGGTGGGGACACCGGGGAGCTGTTTTTT. The chain has TRBV24-1 and TRBJ2-2; the D is unclear. The germline gives CDR1 KGHDR, CDR2 SFDVKD. The CDR3 totals 14 residues. V lost 7 bases and J 3 bases, leaving 11 bases between the germline ends.

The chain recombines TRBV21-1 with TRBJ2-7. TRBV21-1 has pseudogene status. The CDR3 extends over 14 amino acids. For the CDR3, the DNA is TGTGCCAGCAGAGCCCCGGACGGGACCGGCGAGCAGTACTTC. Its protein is CASRAPDGTGEQYF.